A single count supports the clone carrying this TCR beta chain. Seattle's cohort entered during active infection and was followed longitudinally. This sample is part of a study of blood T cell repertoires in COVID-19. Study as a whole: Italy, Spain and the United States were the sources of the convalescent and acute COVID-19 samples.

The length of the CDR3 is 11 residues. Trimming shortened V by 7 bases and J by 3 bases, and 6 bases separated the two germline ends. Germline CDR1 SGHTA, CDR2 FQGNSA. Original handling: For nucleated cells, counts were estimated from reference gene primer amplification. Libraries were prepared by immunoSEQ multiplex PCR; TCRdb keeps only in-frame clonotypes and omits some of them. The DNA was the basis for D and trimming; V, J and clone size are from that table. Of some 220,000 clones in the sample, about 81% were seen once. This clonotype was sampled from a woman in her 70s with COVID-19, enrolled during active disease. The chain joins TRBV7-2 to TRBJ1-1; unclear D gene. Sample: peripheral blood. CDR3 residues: CASTPYTEAFF. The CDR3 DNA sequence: TGTGCCAGCACTCCTTACACTGAAGCTTTCTTT.